The source of this T cell receptor (beta chain) is a study of T cell responses to AZD1222 COVID-19 vaccine. Germline CDR1 is MNHEY and CDR2 is SVGEGT. The CDR3 contains 14 residues. With 5 bases clipped from V and 5 bases from J, the junction kept 6 bases outside the gene matches. Generated by immunoSEQ multiplex PCR, the TCRdb table keeps only in-frame clones and is missing some. The sample has about 260,000 clones; approximately 93% are singletons. Study-wide points: Variant regions that are unmutated are reportedly the target of nearly half of spike-specific TCRs.

Comments on this clone: Its specificity is unknown.

The specimen comprised peripheral blood, sampled on day 0 of AZD1222 vaccination. The receptor comes from an adult in good health. The chain carries TRBV6-2 or TRBV6-3 and TRBJ2-1; 7 positions agree with TRBD1. CDR3 nucleotides: TGTGCCAGCAGTGAGCGAGGGGGCGACAATGAGCAGTTCTTC. Its protein product is CASSERGGDNEQFF.